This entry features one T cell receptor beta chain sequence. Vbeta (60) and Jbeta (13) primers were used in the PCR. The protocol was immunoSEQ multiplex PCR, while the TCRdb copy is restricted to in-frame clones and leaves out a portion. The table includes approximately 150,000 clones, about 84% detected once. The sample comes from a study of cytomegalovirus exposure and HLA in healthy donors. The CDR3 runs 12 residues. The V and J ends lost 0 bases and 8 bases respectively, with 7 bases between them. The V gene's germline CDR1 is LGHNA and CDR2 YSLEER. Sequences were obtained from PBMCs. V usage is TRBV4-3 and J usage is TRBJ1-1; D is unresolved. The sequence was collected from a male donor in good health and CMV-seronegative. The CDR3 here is CASSQESGEAFF. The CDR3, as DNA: TGCGCCAGCAGCCAAGAGAGCGGAGAAGCTTTCTTT.